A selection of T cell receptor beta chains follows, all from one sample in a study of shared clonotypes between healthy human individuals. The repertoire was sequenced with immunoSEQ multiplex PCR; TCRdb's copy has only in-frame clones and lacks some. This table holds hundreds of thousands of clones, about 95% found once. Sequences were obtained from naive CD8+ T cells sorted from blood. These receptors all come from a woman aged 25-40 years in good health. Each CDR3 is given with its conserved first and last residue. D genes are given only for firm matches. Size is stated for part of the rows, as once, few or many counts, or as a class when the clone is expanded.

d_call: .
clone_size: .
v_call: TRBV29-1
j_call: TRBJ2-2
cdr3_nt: TGCAGCGTTGTATGGGACACCGGGGAGCTGTTTTTT
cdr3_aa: CSVVWDTGELFF

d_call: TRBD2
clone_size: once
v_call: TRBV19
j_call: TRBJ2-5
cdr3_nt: TGTGCCACGGGACTAGCGGGAGTTGAGACCCAGTACTTC
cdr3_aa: CATGLAGVETQYF

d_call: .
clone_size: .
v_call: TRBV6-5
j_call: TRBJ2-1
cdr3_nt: TGTGCCAGCAGGGGCCTCGGGCCCTACAATGAGCAGTTCTTC
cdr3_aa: CASRGLGPYNEQFF

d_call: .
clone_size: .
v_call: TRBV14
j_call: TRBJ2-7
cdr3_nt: TGTGCCAGCAGCCCACGGCGGGAAACCTACGAGCAGTACTTC
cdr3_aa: CASSPRRETYEQYF

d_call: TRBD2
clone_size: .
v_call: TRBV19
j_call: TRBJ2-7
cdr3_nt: TGTGCCAGTAGTACTAGCGGATCTCCCTACTACGAGCAGTACTTC
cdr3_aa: CASSTSGSPYYEQYF

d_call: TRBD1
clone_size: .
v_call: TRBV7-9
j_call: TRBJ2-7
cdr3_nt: TGTGCCAGCAGCCCGAAAAACAGGGGCGGCTACGAGCAGTACTTC
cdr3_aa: CASSPKNRGGYEQYF

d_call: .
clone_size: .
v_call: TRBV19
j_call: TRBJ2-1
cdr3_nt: TGTGCCAGTAGTATAGGCGCGGGCTCCTACAATGAGCAGTTCTTC
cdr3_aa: CASSIGAGSYNEQFF

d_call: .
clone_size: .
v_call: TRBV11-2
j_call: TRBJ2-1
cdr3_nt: TGTGCCAGCAGCTTAGATCTTGTAGGACTACACAATGAGCAGTTCTTC
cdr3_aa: CASSLDLVGLHNEQFF

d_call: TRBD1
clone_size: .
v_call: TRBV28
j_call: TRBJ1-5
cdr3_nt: TGTGCCAGCAGCCTGACAGGGGTTAGCAATCAGCCCCAGCATTTT
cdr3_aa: CASSLTGVSNQPQHF

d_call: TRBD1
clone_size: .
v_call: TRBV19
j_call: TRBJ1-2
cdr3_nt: TGTGCCAGTAGACAGGGGCGCTATGGCTACACCTTC
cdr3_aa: CASRQGRYGYTF

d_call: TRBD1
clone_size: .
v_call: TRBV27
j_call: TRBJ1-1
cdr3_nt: TGTGCCAGCAGTTTGTCGCAAACAGGGGTGTATTCGCCTGAAGCTTTCTTT
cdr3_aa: CASSLSQTGVYSPEAFF

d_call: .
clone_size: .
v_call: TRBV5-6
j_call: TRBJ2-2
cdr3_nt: TGTGCCAGCAGCTTGCTCGGCACCGGGGAGCTGTTTTTT
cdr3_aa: CASSLLGTGELFF

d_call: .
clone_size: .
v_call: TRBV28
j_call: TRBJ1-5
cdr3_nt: TGTGCCAGCAGTTTTCATCCGGATGCTCCGGGATATAGCAATCAGCCCCAGCATTTT
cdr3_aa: CASSFHPDAPGYSNQPQHF

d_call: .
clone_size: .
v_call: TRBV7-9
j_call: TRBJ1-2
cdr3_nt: TGTGCCAGCAGCTCAAGGGGCAGGGAGAGCTACACCTTC
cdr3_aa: CASSSRGRESYTF

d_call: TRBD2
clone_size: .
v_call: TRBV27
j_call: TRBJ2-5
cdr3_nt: TGTGCCAGCAGTCCAACCTACGGACTAGCGGGACTCCAAGAGACCCAGTACTTC
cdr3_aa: CASSPTYGLAGLQETQYF

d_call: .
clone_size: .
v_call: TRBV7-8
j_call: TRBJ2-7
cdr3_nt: TGTGCCAGCAGCCAACCCACAGGGAACTCCTACGAGCAGTACTTC
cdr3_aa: CASSQPTGNSYEQYF

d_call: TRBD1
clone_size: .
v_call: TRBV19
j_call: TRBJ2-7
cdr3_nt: TGTGCCAGTAGTATTATACAGGGGAGATTCGACGAGCAGTACTTC
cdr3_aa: CASSIIQGRFDEQYF

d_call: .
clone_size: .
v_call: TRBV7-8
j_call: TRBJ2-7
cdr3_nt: TGTGCCAGCAGCCCGAGGACTGAAGCCCCCTACGAGCAGTACTTC
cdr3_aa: CASSPRTEAPYEQYF

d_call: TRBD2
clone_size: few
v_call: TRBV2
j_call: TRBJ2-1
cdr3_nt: TGTGCCAGCAGTACCGGGACTAGCGGATACAATGAGCAGTTCTTC
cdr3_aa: CASSTGTSGYNEQFF

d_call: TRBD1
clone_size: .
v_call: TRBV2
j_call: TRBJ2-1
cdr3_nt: TGTGCCAGCAGTGAATTTACAGGGGGCGATGAGCAGTTCTTC
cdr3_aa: CASSEFTGGDEQFF

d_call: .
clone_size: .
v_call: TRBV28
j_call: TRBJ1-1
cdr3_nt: TGTGCCAGCAGTTTAACCGGGAGCGGCACTGAAGCTTTCTTT
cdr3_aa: CASSLTGSGTEAFF

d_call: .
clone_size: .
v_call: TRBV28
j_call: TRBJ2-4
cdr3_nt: TGTGCCAGCACCCAGCCGGGTGTAGCCAAAAACATTCAGTACTTC
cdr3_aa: CASTQPGVAKNIQYF

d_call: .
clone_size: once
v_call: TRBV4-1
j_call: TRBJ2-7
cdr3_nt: TGCGCCAGCAGCCAAACTTCATCTTACGAGCAGTACTTC
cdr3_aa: CASSQTSSYEQYF

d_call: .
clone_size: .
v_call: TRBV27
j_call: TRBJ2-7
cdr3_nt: TGTGCCAGCAGTTTATTAGGGTCCTACTACGAGCAGTACTTC
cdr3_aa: CASSLLGSYYEQYF

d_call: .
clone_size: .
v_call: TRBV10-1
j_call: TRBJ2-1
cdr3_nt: TGCGCCAGCAGTGTTCAAGCGGCCTACAATGAGCAGTTCTTC
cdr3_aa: CASSVQAAYNEQFF

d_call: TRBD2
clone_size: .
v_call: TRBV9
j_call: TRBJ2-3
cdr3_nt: TGTGCCAGCAGCGCAGAGCGGGAGATATGGACAGATACGCAGTATTTT
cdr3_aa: CASSAEREIWTDTQYF

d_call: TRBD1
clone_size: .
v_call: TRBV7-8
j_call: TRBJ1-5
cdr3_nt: TGTGCCAGCAGCTTCCAGACAGGGGGCGGCCAGCCCCAGCATTTT
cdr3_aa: CASSFQTGGGQPQHF

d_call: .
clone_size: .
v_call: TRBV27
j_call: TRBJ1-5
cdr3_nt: TGTGCCAGCAGTTTCATCGGTAGCAATCAGCCCCAGCATTTT
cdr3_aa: CASSFIGSNQPQHF

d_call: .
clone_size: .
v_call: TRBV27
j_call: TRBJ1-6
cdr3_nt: TGTGCCAGCAGTTTCTCCTATAATTCACCCCTCCACTTT
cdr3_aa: CASSFSYNSPLHF

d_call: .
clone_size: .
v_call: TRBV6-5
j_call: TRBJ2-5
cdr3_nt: TGTGCCAGCAGTCCTTGGGCAGGGCCTGAGACCCAGTACTTC
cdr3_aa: CASSPWAGPETQYF

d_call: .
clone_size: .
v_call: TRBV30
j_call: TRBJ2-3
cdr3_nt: TGTGCCTGGGACCAGGGCGCAGATACGCAGTATTTT
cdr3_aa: CAWDQGADTQYF

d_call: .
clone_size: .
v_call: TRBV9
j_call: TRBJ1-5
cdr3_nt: TGTGCCAGCAGCGCCCTCGGGTCCAATCAGCCCCAGCATTTT
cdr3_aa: CASSALGSNQPQHF

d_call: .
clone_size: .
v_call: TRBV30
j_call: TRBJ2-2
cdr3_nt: TGTGCCTGGAACCCCGGGACACCGGGGTCCGGGGAGCTGTTTTTT
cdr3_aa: CAWNPGTPGSGELFF

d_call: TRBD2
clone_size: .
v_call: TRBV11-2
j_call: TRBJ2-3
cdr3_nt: TGTGCCAGCAGCCTCAAGGGACTAGCGGGAGTAGCAGATACGCAGTATTTT
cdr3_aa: CASSLKGLAGVADTQYF

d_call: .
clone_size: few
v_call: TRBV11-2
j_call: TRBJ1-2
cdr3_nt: TGTGCCAGCAGCTTAGTTAGGGCCTATGGCTACACCTTC
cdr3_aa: CASSLVRAYGYTF

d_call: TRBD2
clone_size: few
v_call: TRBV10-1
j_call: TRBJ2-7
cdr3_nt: TGCGCCACCGGGACTAGCGGCTCCTACGAGCAGTACTTC
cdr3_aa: CATGTSGSYEQYF

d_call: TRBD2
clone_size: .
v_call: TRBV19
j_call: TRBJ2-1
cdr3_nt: TGTGCCAGTAGTGGCGGGACTAGCGGGAGGGTTGAGCAGTTCTTC
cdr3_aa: CASSGGTSGRVEQFF

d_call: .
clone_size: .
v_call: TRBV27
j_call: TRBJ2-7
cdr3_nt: TGTGCCAGCAGTTTCGGGGTAAATGTTTACGAGCAGTACTTC
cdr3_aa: CASSFGVNVYEQYF

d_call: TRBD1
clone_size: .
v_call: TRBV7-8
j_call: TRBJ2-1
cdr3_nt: TGTGCCAGCAGCTGGACAGGGTTTGAGCAGTTCTTC
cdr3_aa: CASSWTGFEQFF

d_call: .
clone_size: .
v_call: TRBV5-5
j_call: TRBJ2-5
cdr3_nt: TGTGCCAGCAGCTTGGAAAATAAAGAGACCCAGTACTTC
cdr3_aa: CASSLENKETQYF

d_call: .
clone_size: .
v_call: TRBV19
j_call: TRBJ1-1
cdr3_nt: TGTGCCAGTAGCAAGGCGTACACTGAAGCTTTCTTT
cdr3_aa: CASSKAYTEAFF

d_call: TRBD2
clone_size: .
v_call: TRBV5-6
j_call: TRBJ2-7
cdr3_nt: TGTGCCAGCAGCCTTGCCGTAGCGGGAACCTACGAGCAGTACTTC
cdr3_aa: CASSLAVAGTYEQYF

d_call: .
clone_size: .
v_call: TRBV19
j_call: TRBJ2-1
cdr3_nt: TGTGCCAGTAGTACGGCAGGTTACCTCCTAGACAATGAGCAGTTCTTC
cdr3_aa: CASSTAGYLLDNEQFF

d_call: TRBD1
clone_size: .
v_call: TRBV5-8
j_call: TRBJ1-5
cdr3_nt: TGTGCCAGCAGCCCCTGGGACAGGGGGTTCGATCAGCCCCAGCATTTT
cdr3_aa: CASSPWDRGFDQPQHF

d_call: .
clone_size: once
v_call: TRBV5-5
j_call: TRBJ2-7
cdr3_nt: TGTGCCAGCAGCTTGATTCCGGGAAGGACATCCGGCTACGAGCAGTACTTC
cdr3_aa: CASSLIPGRTSGYEQYF

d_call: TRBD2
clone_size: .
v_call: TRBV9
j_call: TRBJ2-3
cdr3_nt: TGTGCCAGCAGCGTAGGTCGTTATACTAGCGGCACAGATACGCAGTATTTT
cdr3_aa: CASSVGRYTSGTDTQYF

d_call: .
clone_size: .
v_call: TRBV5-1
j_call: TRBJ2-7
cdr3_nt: TGCGCCAGCAGCTTGGCCCAGCGACAGACTACCTACGAGCAGTACTTC
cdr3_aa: CASSLAQRQTTYEQYF

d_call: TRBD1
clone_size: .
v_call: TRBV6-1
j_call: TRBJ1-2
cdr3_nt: TGTGCCAGCAGTGAAGAATGGGACAGGGCTTGGCTTGGCTACACCTTC
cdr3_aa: CASSEEWDRAWLGYTF

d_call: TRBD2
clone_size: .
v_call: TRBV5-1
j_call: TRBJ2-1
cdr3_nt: TGCGCCAGCAGCACCGGACTAGCGGGAGTAGGCAATGAGCAGTTCTTC
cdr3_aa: CASSTGLAGVGNEQFF

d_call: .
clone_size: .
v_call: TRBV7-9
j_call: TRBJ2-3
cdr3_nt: TGTGCCAGCAGCCCCCGAGTCCGAGATACGCAGTATTTT
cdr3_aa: CASSPRVRDTQYF

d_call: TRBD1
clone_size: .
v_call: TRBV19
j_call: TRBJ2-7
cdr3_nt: TGTGCCAGTAGTATAGGACCAGGGGGCTACGAGCAGTACTTC
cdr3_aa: CASSIGPGGYEQYF

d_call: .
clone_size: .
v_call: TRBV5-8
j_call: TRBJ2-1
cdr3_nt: TGTGCCAGCAGCTTGATCGTCTACCGGGCGTTCTTC
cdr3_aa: CASSLIVYRAFF

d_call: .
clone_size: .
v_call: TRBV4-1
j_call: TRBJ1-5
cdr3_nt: TGCGCCAGCAGCGCGGGCCAGTATAGCAATCAGCCCCAGCATTTT
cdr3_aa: CASSAGQYSNQPQHF